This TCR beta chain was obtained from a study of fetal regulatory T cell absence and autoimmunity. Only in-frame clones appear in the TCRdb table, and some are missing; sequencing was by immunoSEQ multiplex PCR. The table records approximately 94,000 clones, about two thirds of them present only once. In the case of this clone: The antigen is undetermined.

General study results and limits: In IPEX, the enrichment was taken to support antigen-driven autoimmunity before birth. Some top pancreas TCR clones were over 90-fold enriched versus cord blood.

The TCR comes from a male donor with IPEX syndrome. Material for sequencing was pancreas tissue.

The CDR3 loop reads CASGLPNNEQFF. In DNA, the CDR3 is TGTGCTAGTGGTTTACCGAACAATGAGCAGTTCTTC. The chain has TRBV12-5 and TRBJ2-1; D remains ambiguous. Trimming took off 3 bases at V and 5 bases at J, with 5 bases between the two ends. This CDR3 spans 12 amino acids. Per germline, CDR1 LGHNT and CDR2 FRNRAP.